This T cell receptor beta chain appears in the sequencing data of a study of blood T cell repertoires in COVID-19. In the study overall: Acute and convalescent COVID-19 samples came from the United States, Italy and Spain. From T cells, B-cell-depleted T cells, or PBMCs came the material, which was cDNA or gDNA.

Germline V lookup: CDR1 ENHRY, CDR2 SYGVKD. This CDR3 is built from 14 residues. V lost 6 bases, J lost 5 bases, and 16 bases lay in between. In the authors' workflow: How many nucleated cells were present was estimated from reference gene primer amplification. Sequencing used immunoSEQ multiplex PCR; TCRdb keeps in-frame clones, though not all of them. V, J and clone size derive from that table, while D and trimming were established from the DNA sequence. The sample shows about 71,000 clones, roughly 88% of them seen only once. Sequencing input: peripheral blood. The source is a man aged 25 to 45 with acute or convalescent COVID-19. The chain couples TRBV10-3 to TRBJ2-5; D is unclear. This CDR3 reads CAIREDGSGETQYF. CDR3 coding DNA: TGTGCCATCAGAGAGGACGGTTCAGGTGAGACCCAGTACTTC.